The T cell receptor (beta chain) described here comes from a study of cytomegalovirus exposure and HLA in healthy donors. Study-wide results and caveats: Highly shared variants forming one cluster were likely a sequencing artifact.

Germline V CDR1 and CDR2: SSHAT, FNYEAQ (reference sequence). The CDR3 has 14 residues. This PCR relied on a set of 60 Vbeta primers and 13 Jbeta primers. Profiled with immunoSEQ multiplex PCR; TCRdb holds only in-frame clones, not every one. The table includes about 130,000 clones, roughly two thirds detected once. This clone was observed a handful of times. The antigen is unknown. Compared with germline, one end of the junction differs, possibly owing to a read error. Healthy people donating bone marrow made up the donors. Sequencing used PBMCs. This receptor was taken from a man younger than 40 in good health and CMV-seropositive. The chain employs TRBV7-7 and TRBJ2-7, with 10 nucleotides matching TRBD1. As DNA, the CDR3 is TGTGCTAGCAGCTTAGGACAGGGGGCCTACGAGCAGTACTTC. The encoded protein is CASSLGQGAYEQYF.